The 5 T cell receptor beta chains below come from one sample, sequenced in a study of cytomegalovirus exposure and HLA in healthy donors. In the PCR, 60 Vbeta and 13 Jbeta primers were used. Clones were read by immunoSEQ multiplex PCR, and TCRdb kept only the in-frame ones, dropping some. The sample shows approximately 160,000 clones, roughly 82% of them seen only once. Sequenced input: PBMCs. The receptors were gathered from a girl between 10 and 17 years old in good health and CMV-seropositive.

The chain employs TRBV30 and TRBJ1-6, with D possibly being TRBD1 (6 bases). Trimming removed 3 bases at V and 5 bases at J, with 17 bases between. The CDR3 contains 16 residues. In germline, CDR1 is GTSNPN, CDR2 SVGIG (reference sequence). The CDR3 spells CAWRPPRTAHNSPLHF. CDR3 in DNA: TGTGCCTGGAGACCCCCCCGGACAGCCCATAATTCACCCCTCCACTTT. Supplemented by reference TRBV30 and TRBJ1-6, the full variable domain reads SQTIHQWPATLVQPVGSPLSLECTVEGTSNPNLYWYRQAAGRGLQLLFYSVGIGQISSEVPQNLSASRPQDRQFILSSKKLLLSDSGFYLCAWRPPRTAHNSPLHFGNGTRLTVT.

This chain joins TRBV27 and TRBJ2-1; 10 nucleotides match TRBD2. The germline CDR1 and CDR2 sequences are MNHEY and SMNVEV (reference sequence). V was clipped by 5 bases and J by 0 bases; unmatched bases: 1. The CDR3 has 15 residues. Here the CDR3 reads CASSPSGGSYNEQFF. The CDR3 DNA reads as TGTGCCAGCAGTCCTAGCGGGGGCTCCTACAATGAGCAGTTCTTC.

The DNA for the CDR3 is TGTGCCAGCTCACCCCAACGGGACTTCCCCACAGATACGCAGTATTTT. Translating gives CASSPQRDFPTDTQYF. The chain has TRBV18 and TRBJ2-3, with a weak D call TRBD2 (6 bases). Trimming shortened V by 3 bases and J by 2 bases, and 15 bases separated the two germline ends. CDR3 size: 16 residues. From germline, CDR1 is KGHSH and CDR2 LQKENI. The full variable domain, its missing parts supplied by reference TRBV18 and TRBJ2-3, is NAGVMQNPRHLVRRRGQEARLRCSPMKGHSHVYWYRQLPEEGLKFMVYLQKENIIDESGMPKERFSAEFPKEGPSILRIQQVVRGDSAAYFCASSPQRDFPTDTQYFGPGTRLTVL.

The CDR3 DNA reads TGTGCCAGCAGCTTGAGACAGGGTGGGAACACCGGGGAGCTGTTTTTT. This sequence encodes CASSLRQGGNTGELFF. The J gene is TRBJ2-2, the V gene TRBV13; 7 bases agree with TRBD1. Germline CDR1 reads PRHDT; CDR2 reads FYEKMQ (reference sequence). The length of the CDR3 is 16 residues. The V and J ends lost 3 bases and 1 base, in that order; junction bases with no gene match: 5.

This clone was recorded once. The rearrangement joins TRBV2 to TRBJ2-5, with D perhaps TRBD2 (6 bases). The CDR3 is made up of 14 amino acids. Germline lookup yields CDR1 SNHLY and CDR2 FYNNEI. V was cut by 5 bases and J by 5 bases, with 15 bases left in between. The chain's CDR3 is CASSFLRESETQYF. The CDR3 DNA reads TGTGCCAGCAGTTTTTTGCGGGAAAGCGAGACCCAGTACTTC.